The 12 T cell receptor beta chains below were found in one sample sequenced in a study of OX40 agonist ivuxolimab in advanced cancers. Libraries were prepared through the immunoSEQ multiplex PCR assay. Not all clones reach the TCRdb copy of this immuneACCESS table, which keeps in-frame sequences only. Checked studies attribute under half of the gap to unresolved V genes and leave the rest unexplained. For this sample there are tens of thousands of clones; 85% to 90% appear just once. The ten largest account for roughly 0.5% of the sample. The sample here was CD4+ or CD8+ T cells sorted from blood, taken in a trial of the OX40 agonist ivuxolimab. These receptors came from an adult with an advanced solid tumor such as melanoma, head and neck, liver or kidney cancer.

The gene calls are TRBV5-1 and TRBJ2-6; 8 positions agree with TRBD2. The V gene end was trimmed by 0 bases and the J gene end by 2 bases; junction bases not matched to a gene: 1. Germline V CDR1 and CDR2: SGHRS, YFSETQ. CDR3 length: 16 residues. The DNA for the CDR3 is TGCGCCAGCAGCTTGGTCGGGGGGGCTGGGGCCAACGTCCTGACTTTC. Its translation is CASSLVGGAGANVLTF. Using reference TRBV5-1 and TRBJ2-6 for the parts outside the CDR3, the full variable domain is KAGVTQTPRYLIKTRGQQVTLSCSPISGHRSVSWYQQTPGQGLQFLFEYFSETQRNKGNFPGRFSGRQFSNSRSEMNVSTLELGDSALYLCASSLVGGAGANVLTFGAGSRLTVL.

V is TRBV6-1 and J is TRBJ1-1; no firm D call. The CDR3 runs 12 residues. Germline assignment: CDR1 MNHNS and CDR2 SASEGT. The germline V and J ends were trimmed by 6 bases and 0 bases, with 5 bases remaining between them. CDR3 nucleotide sequence: TGTGCCAGCAGGGTCCTGAACACTGAAGCTTTCTTT. Translation: CASRVLNTEAFF.

The J gene is TRBJ2-1, the V gene TRBV29-1; no clear D. The CDR3 length is 11 residues. Germline V gene sequence: CDR1 SQVTM, CDR2 ANQGSEA. Trimming stripped 0 bases from V and 6 bases from J, with 3 bases between. CDR3 coding DNA: TGCAGCGTTGAAGAGTTCAATGAGCAGTTCTTC. Its translation is CSVEEFNEQFF.

The chain links TRBV27 to TRBJ2-7, with 8 bases matching TRBD2. CDR1 and CDR2 from the germline V gene are MNHEY and SMNVEV (reference sequence). Losses at the gene ends were 6 bases for V and 7 bases for J; bases not matched to a gene: 17. The CDR3 extends over 16 amino acids. CDR3: CASSPAGVAEPWEQYF. CDR3 DNA: TGTGCCAGCAGCCCAGCGGGGGTAGCGGAACCCTGGGAGCAGTACTTC.

Written as DNA, the CDR3 is TGTGCCAGCAGCCAGGGACTAGCGGGAGGTGAGGGGGAGCTGTTTTTT. Translation gives CASSQGLAGGEGELFF. The chain joins TRBV5-4 to TRBJ2-2; 15 bases line up with TRBD2. The CDR3 covers 16 residues. Per the germline V gene, CDR1 is SGHNT and CDR2 is YYREEE (reference sequence). Trimming cost V 4 bases and J 8 bases; bases outside gene matches: 6. The variable domain in full, completed from reference TRBV5-4 and TRBJ2-2, reads ETGVTQSPTHLIKTRGQQVTLRCSSQSGHNTVSWYQQALGQGPQFIFQYYREEENGRGNFPPRFSGLQFPNYSSELNVNALELDDSALYLCASSQGLAGGEGELFFGEGSRLTVL.

V and J are TRBV5-5 and TRBJ2-7; 11 bases map to TRBD2. This CDR3 spans 17 amino acids. J gave up 2 bases and V 0 bases, and 7 bases lay outside the gene matches. Germline V CDR1 and CDR2: SGHKS, YYEKEE (reference sequence). CDR3: CASSLALAGGLPYEQYF. The CDR3 DNA is TGTGCCAGCAGCTTGGCCCTAGCGGGAGGATTACCCTACGAGCAGTACTTC.

This clone was observed once. This sequence joins TRBV5-1 and TRBJ2-7; D possibly matches TRBD1 or TRBD2 (6 bases each). There are 15 residues in the CDR3. Germline V gives CDR1 SGHRS, CDR2 YFSETQ. Trimming removed 4 bases at V and 2 bases at J, with 16 bases between. The DNA of the CDR3 is TGCGCCAGCAGCACCGCGGGACAAGGGACCTACGAGCAGTACTTC. Translating gives CASSTAGQGTYEQYF.

CDR3 sequence: CASRPGQGRYEQYF. DNA of the CDR3: TGTGCCAGCAGACCGGGACAGGGGCGCTACGAGCAGTACTTC. J is TRBJ2-7 and V is TRBV11-3, with 10 bases aligning to TRBD1. The trim removed 6 bases at V and 3 bases at J, leaving 5 bases unmatched. Germline CDR1 is SGHNT and CDR2 is YENEEA. This CDR3 comprises 14 residues.

This chain links TRBV19 with TRBJ1-1; D may be TRBD1 (5 bases). With 5 bases removed from V and 4 bases from J, the gap between germline ends came to 14 bases. The CDR3 is 14 residues long. Germline CDR1 LNHDA, CDR2 SQIVND (reference sequence). CDR3 loop: CASSPGTIFTEAFF. As DNA, the CDR3 is TGTGCCAGTAGTCCCGGGACCATATTCACTGAAGCTTTCTTT. Based on the CDR3 plus reference TRBV19 and TRBJ1-1, the full variable domain is DGGITQSPKYLFRKEGQNVTLSCEQNLNHDAMYWYRQDPGQGLRLIYYSQIVNDFQKGDIAEGYSVSREKKESFPLTVTSAQKNPTAFYLCASSPGTIFTEAFFGQGTRLTVV.

Here the CDR3 DNA reads TGTGCCAGCAGTGACACAGGATATAATTCACCCCTCCACTTT. Translation gives CASSDTGYNSPLHF. This sequence joins TRBV6-4 and TRBJ1-6, with a weak D call TRBD1 (5 bases). Trimming took 2 bases from V and 4 from J, leaving 6 bases between them. The germline gives CDR1 MRHNA, CDR2 SNTAGT. The length of the CDR3 is 14 residues.

The V gene is TRBV28, the J gene TRBJ2-7; 7 nucleotides align to TRBD1. The CDR3 is made up of 12 amino acids. Germline loops: CDR1 MDHEN, CDR2 SYDVKM. The ends lost 8 bases at V and 3 bases at J; junction bases unmatched: 4. CDR3 residues: CASLQGSYEQYF. CDR3 coding DNA: TGTGCCAGCTTACAGGGGAGCTACGAGCAGTACTTC.

V is TRBV28 and J is TRBJ2-3, with D unclear. V lost 6 bases, J lost 4 bases, and 32 bases lay in between. CDR3 length: 20 amino acids. Germline-derived CDR1 and CDR2 are MDHEN and SYDVKM. The DNA of the CDR3 is TGTGCCAGCAGCACATTGTTGGTTACCTCACACTCATATAGGGCAGATACGCAGTATTTT. The encoded protein is CASSTLLVTSHSYRADTQYF.